Sequencing of this T cell receptor beta chain was carried out in a study of brain T cells in children with intractable seizures. Study outcomes and limitations: Patients' HCMV serostatus was unknown; virus specificity rests on CDR3 similarity alone. Absence of clones before surgery may stem from lower sequencing depth.

CDR3 length: 15 amino acids. The V gene lost 0 bases and the J gene lost 7 bases, with 11 bases spanning the gap. Germline V CDR1 and CDR2: SGHNT, YYREEE (reference sequence). Time point specified: blood from clinic visit 5 months post-surgery; TSC patient then seizure free. Pre-surgery treatment included at least one anti-epileptic drug. Sequenced by immunoSEQ multiplex PCR; TCRdb stores in-frame clones only, minus some. The sample records a few hundred thousand clones, over 90% being singletons. About this clone: Its cognate antigen is unknown.

The material was peripheral blood, obtained 4 to 5 months after surgery. The genes are TRBV5-4 and TRBJ1-6; D is undetermined. The clonotype was recovered from a boy in the first two years of life with tuberous sclerosis and intractable seizures. The CDR3 reads CASSLGERQNSPLHF. The CDR3 nucleotides read TGTGCCAGCAGCTTGGGGGAGCGTCAGAATTCACCCCTCCACTTT.